Listed here are 9 T cell receptor beta chains from one sample, sequenced in a study of PD-1 blockade in classical Hodgkin lymphoma. The table came from immunoSEQ multiplex PCR; TCRdb's copy has only in-frame clones and leaves some out. The table lists more than 35,000 clones, more than 65% of them singletons, with around 17% in the top ten. Every patient relapsed after autologous stem cell transplantation, and brentuximab vedotin exposure varied. The material sequenced was peripheral blood mononuclear cells (PBMCs), taken before the second cycle of nivolumab. Receptor source: a human donor with classical Hodgkin lymphoma.

This clone has a single count. The CDR3 nucleotides read TGCGCCAGCAGCTTGGAGGACGGCGGCTATGGCTACACCTTC. Translation: CASSLEDGGYGYTF. The chain couples TRBV5-1 to TRBJ1-2; D call uncertain. V lost 0 bases and J 4 bases, leaving 10 bases between the germline ends. Germline V gene sequence: CDR1 SGHRS, CDR2 YFSETQ. The CDR3 runs 14 residues.

This chain connects TRBV7-2 to TRBJ2-7, with 7 bases matching TRBD2. CDR3 length: 14 amino acids. Germline trimming cut 3 bases from V and 1 base from J; bases unmatched to any gene: 3. In germline, CDR1 is SGHTA, CDR2 FQGNSA. The DNA of the CDR3 is TGTGCCAGCAGCTTGGCTAGCGGATCCTACGAGCAGTACTTC. It is translated as CASSLASGSYEQYF.

In nucleotides, the CDR3 is TGTGCCAGCAGCTCGACAGGGCTCTATGGCTACACCTTC. This gives the protein CASSSTGLYGYTF. The genes are TRBV7-9 and TRBJ1-2; TRBD1 aligns across 7 bases. The CDR3 loop spans 13 amino acids. Germline V CDR1 and CDR2: SEHNR, FQNEAQ (reference sequence). The V gene end was trimmed by 4 bases and the J gene end by 4 bases; junction bases not matched to a gene: 3.

This clone was seen a few times. This rearrangement joins TRBV14 to TRBJ1-2; a possible D gene is TRBD1 (5 bases). Germline V lookup: CDR1 SGHDN, CDR2 FVKESK. The CDR3 contains 15 residues. V was clipped by 0 bases and J by 4 bases, with 12 bases between them. The chain's CDR3 is CASSQEAEGLYGYTF. The DNA of the CDR3 is TGTGCCAGCAGCCAAGAGGCGGAGGGGCTCTATGGCTACACCTTC.

The J gene is TRBJ2-3, the V gene TRBV10-3; no reliable D call. CDR3 length: 11 amino acids. The V gene's germline CDR1 is ENHRY and CDR2 SYGVKD. Trimming removed 5 bases from V and 6 bases from J, with 6 bases in between. CDR3 residues: CAISQGDTQYF. DNA for the CDR3: TGTGCCATCAGTCAAGGGGATACGCAGTATTTT.

This chain uses TRBV30 with TRBJ1-2; the D is unclear. Germline loops: CDR1 GTSNPN, CDR2 SVGIG (reference sequence). The CDR3 is made up of 13 amino acids. The ends were cut back, 0 bases at V and 1 base at J, with 6 bases in the middle. CDR3 sequence (DNA): TGTGCCTGGAGTGTATCCCTTAACTATGGCTACACCTTC. Amino acids: CAWSVSLNYGYTF.

Details on this clone: At the DNA level, this CDR3 is encoded by other sequences in the same sample as well. This chain links TRBV5-1 with TRBJ1-2, with 7 bases that match TRBD1. Germline CDR1 is SGHRS and CDR2 is YFSETQ. V lost 0 bases to trimming and J lost 8 bases; unmatched junction nucleotides: 4. CDR3 length equals 13 residues. The CDR3: CASSLGQGDGYTF. CDR3 nucleotide sequence: TGCGCCAGCAGCTTGGGGCAGGGGGACGGCTACACCTTC.

CDR3 nucleotide sequence: TGTGCCAGCAGCCGGACAGGTTGGGATGAAAAACTGTTTTTT. Translated, it gives CASSRTGWDEKLFF. The chain carries TRBV6-5 and TRBJ1-4; TRBD1 matches at 7 bases. With V trimmed by 6 bases and J by 6 bases, 7 bases remained unmatched. Germline CDR1 is MNHEY and CDR2 is SVGAGI. This CDR3 is built from 14 residues.

In its sample, this clone was seen once. The chain carries TRBV5-4 and TRBJ2-3; D not certain. Germline V gene sequence: CDR1 SGHNT, CDR2 YYREEE (reference sequence). The CDR3 has 12 residues. V lost 0 bases and J 13 bases, leaving 12 bases between the germline ends. As DNA, the CDR3 is TGTGCCAGCAGCTTGGCCGAAGGGCTCAAGTATTTT. Translation gives CASSLAEGLKYF.